The T cell receptor beta chain under discussion was sequenced for a study of OX40 agonist ivuxolimab in advanced cancers. About the research overall: Across the patients, intravenous ivuxolimab was delivered every 2 weeks at 0.01 to 10 mg/kg. Eligibility rules accepted prior anti-PD-1, anti-PD-L1 or anti-CTLA-4 therapy, and around 40% had some.

The assay was immunoSEQ multiplex PCR, and TCRdb's table has in-frame clones only and misses some. The table lists 50,000 to 80,000 clones, under 95% of them singletons. Overall study results and limits: Normalized T-cell clonal expansion was also low in a subset of nonresponders.

Notes on this clone: No antigen is known for it.

The CDR3 loop spans 15 amino acids. The J gene is TRBJ2-1, the V gene TRBV12-1; whether TRBD1, the table's D call, matches the DNA was not checked. TRBV12-1 is marked as a pseudogene. The sequence came from an adult with an advanced solid tumor such as melanoma, head and neck, liver or kidney cancer. The starting material was CD4+ or CD8+ T cells sorted from blood, obtained in a trial of the OX40 agonist ivuxolimab. The CDR3 loop reads CASSFGTGRYNEQFF. CDR3 sequence (DNA): TGTGCCAGCAGCTTTGGGACAGGGCGGTACAATGAGCAGTTCTTC.